Listed here are 10 T cell receptor beta chains from one sample, sequenced in a study of blood T cell repertoires in COVID-19. The data were produced by immunoSEQ multiplex PCR, yet TCRdb's version contains in-frame clones alone and is incomplete. Seen here are 95,000 to 150,000 clones, 60% to 85% observed once, and the top ten hold 2.3%. Sequencing was done on a sample of peripheral blood. The receptor source for this set is a man aged 65 to 85 with acute or convalescent COVID-19.

CDR3 sequence (DNA): TGTGCCACCAGCAGACCCGCGGGATCGTACGTTGAGACCCAGTACTTC. Its protein is CATSRPAGSYVETQYF. This sequence joins TRBV15 and TRBJ2-5; a possible D gene is TRBD2 (6 bases). Germline lookup yields CDR1 LNHNV and CDR2 YYDKDF (reference sequence). The CDR3 spans 16 residues. Trimming stripped 2 bases from V and 5 bases from J, with 18 bases between.

The chain is built from TRBV5-5 and TRBJ1-1; D is ambiguous. The CDR3 is 15 amino acids. Per germline, CDR1 SGHKS and CDR2 YYEKEE (reference sequence). The V end was cut by 4 bases, the J end by 0 bases, with 13 bases between. The CDR3, as DNA: TGTGCCAGCAGCCAGGCCCAGAAAGTGAACACTGAAGCTTTCTTT. It translates to CASSQAQKVNTEAFF.

CDR3 bases: TGTGCCAGCAGCCTCGCGACAGGGGCTTTTACTGAAGCTTTCTTT. Translated, it gives CASSLATGAFTEAFF. V usage is TRBV11-3 and J usage is TRBJ1-1; 8 bases agree with TRBD1. Germline V gene data show CDR1 as SGHNT and CDR2 as YENEEA. This CDR3 has 15 amino acids. Losses at the gene ends were 5 bases for V and 5 bases for J; bases not matched to a gene: 10.

This chain links TRBV15 with TRBJ2-7; TRBD1 aligns across 8 bases. This CDR3 comprises 17 residues. The trim removed 0 bases at V and 2 bases at J, leaving 9 bases unmatched. The germline V gene encodes CDR1 LNHNV and CDR2 YYDKDF (reference sequence). The CDR3 sequence: CATSRDLGQGLPYEQYF. The CDR3 nucleotides read TGTGCCACCAGCAGAGATTTAGGACAGGGTTTACCCTACGAGCAGTACTTC.

The rearrangement uses TRBV9 and TRBJ2-3, with 10 bases that match TRBD1. Trimming took 0 bases from V and 2 from J; bases not matched to a gene: 3. This CDR3 has 16 amino acids. CDR1 and CDR2 from the germline V gene are SGDLS and YYNGEE. In nucleotides, the CDR3 is TGTGCCAGCAGCGTAGTGGGACAGGGGCTCACAGATACGCAGTATTTT. Translated, it gives CASSVVGQGLTDTQYF.

The genes are TRBV9 and TRBJ1-5; 11 bases fit TRBD1. The germline V gene has CDR1 SGDLS and CDR2 YYNGEE. After removal of 3 bases from V and 5 bases from J, the junction contained 1 base not matched to a gene. CDR3 size: 14 residues. CDR3 region: CASSAGQGDQPQHF. The CDR3 coding sequence is TGTGCCAGCAGCGCGGGACAGGGGGATCAGCCCCAGCATTTT.

The gene calls are TRBV4-2 and TRBJ2-5; weak D call: TRBD2 (7 bases). Trimming shortened V by 1 base and J by 4 bases, and 22 bases separated the two germline ends. There are 18 residues in the CDR3. The germline gives CDR1 LGHNA, CDR2 YNFKEQ. Here the CDR3 reads CASSQVLGGGPGGETQYF. CDR3 bases: TGTGCCAGCAGCCAAGTGCTAGGGGGGGGACCGGGAGGAGAGACCCAGTACTTC.

The chain is built from TRBV5-8 and TRBJ1-4; possible D gene TRBD1, 5 bases. Trimming left V 4 bases short and J 8 bases short, with 15 bases between. The CDR3 covers 14 residues. Per the germline V gene, CDR1 is SGHTS and CDR2 is YDEGEE. CDR3 in DNA: TGTGCCAGCAGCCCTGGTAGGGGAAAAGAAAAACTGTTTTTT. Translating gives CASSPGRGKEKLFF.

This chain connects TRBV5-1 to TRBJ1-5; D remains ambiguous. Trimming removed 0 bases from V and 3 bases from J, with 13 bases in between. The CDR3 extends over 16 amino acids. The germline V gene encodes CDR1 SGHRS and CDR2 YFSETQ. CDR3 in DNA: TGCGCCAGCAGCTTGGACGAACGCGGTCCCAATCAGCCCCAGCATTTT. Translation gives CASSLDERGPNQPQHF.

This clone showed up just a few times. V gene TRBV5-1 combines with J gene TRBJ1-2; 7 nucleotides match TRBD1. CDR3 length equals 19 residues. The germline CDR1 and CDR2 sequences are SGHRS and YFSETQ. The V and J ends lost 1 base and 4 bases, in that order; junction bases with no gene match: 19. The CDR3 DNA sequence: TGCGCCAGCAGCTTGCCCTCCCGACAGGGCCTCGGATCCGCCTATGGCTACACCTTC. This gives the protein CASSLPSRQGLGSAYGYTF. Filled out from reference TRBV5-1 and TRBJ1-2, the complete variable domain reads KAGVTQTPRYLIKTRGQQVTLSCSPISGHRSVSWYQQTPGQGLQFLFEYFSETQRNKGNFPGRFSGRQFSNSRSEMNVSTLELGDSALYLCASSLPSRQGLGSAYGYTFGSGTRLTVV.